These 18 T cell receptor beta chains originate from one sample sequenced in a study of synovial regulatory T cells in juvenile arthritis (dated by TCRdb to the mid-2010s). Library generation was performed with the immunoSEQ multiplex PCR assay. As stored in TCRdb, this immuneACCESS dataset retains in-frame rearrangements with V and J assigned. A fraction of the clones does not appear; measured against another copy, unresolved V genes explain less than half of the discrepancy, and the remainder lacks a known reason. The sample's own table lists 10,000 or so clones. Roughly 2% of the sample goes to the ten largest clones. The sequenced sample consisted of Treg cells from blood. What this sample's cell subset or site label stands for: remaining (HLA-DR-negative) circulating blood Treg cells. These receptors all stem from a donor younger than 30 with juvenile idiopathic arthritis.

By frequency, this clone is medium-sized. The chain joins TRBV30 to TRBJ2-3; absent DNA, TCRdb's TRBD1 call cannot be checked. The CDR3 has 13 residues. DNA is not recorded here. The V gene's germline CDR1 is GTSNPN and CDR2 SVGIG (reference sequence). The CDR3 is CAWSLKGADTQYF. Full variable domain (outside the CDR3, taken from reference TRBV30 and TRBJ2-3): SQTIHQWPATLVQPVGSPLSLECTVEGTSNPNLYWYRQAAGRGLQLLFYSVGIGQISSEVPQNLSASRPQDRQFILSSKKLLLSDSGFYLCAWSLKGADTQYFGPGTRLTVL.

This chain joins TRBV5-4 and TRBJ1-2. Germline V CDR1 and CDR2: SGHNT, YYREEE (reference sequence). The CDR3 runs to 14 residues. No DNA sequence is on record. CDR3 protein: CASSPDAANYGYTF.

The genes are TRBV29-1 and TRBJ1-3; TCRdb names TRBD1, which stays unverified in the absence of DNA. The CDR3 runs to 16 residues. No DNA accompanies this entry. Germline lookup yields CDR1 SQVTM and CDR2 ANQGSEA. The CDR3 protein is CSVARRTGTGGNTIYF.

V and J are TRBV7-2 and TRBJ1-2. The CDR3 sequence is 13 residues long. No DNA is recorded. Germline CDR1 reads SGHTA; CDR2 reads FQGNSA. The CDR3 is CASSPRGPDGYTF.

The chain joins TRBV6-5 to TRBJ2-3; absent DNA, TCRdb's TRBD1 call cannot be checked. CDR3 length: 15 amino acids. A DNA sequence was not provided. Germline values: CDR1 MNHEY, CDR2 SVGAGI. The CDR3 region is CASGPYRDPMNTQYF.

Frequency places this clone as medium-sized. The V gene is TRBV6-1, the J gene TRBJ1-4; no DNA is available, so the TRBD1 call from TCRdb remains unchecked. The germline CDR1 and CDR2 sequences are MNHNS and SASEGT. CDR3 size: 14 residues. The nucleotide record is missing. CDR3 sequence reads: CASKKDRGNEKLFF.

The rearrangement links TRBV6-6 to TRBJ2-2. The CDR3 has 13 residues. The DNA sequence is not available. Germline V lookup: CDR1 MNHNY, CDR2 SVGAGI (reference sequence). Here the CDR3 reads CASRQRGAGELFF.

The chain has TRBV6-5 and TRBJ1-1. Germline V lookup: CDR1 MNHEY, CDR2 SVGAGI. The CDR3 has 12 amino acids. Only the protein sequence is given. This CDR3 is CASSNRGAEAFF.

The chain uses TRBV6-7 and TRBJ2-2; the D gene TCRdb calls, TRBD2, cannot be checked with no DNA. TRBV6-7 is an ORF for which the function is uncertain. The CDR3 contains 16 residues. The DNA sequence is not available. The CDR3 here is CASSLQRPSAPGELFF.

This chain joins TRBV11-2 and TRBJ2-7; as DNA is missing, the TRBD2 call by TCRdb cannot be tested. CDR3 size: 13 residues. The record lacks a DNA sequence. CDR1 is SGHAT and CDR2 is FQNNGV in the germline V gene. CDR3 protein: CASSASGGLEQYF.

This chain links TRBV14 with TRBJ2-1; no DNA is available, so the TRBD2 call from TCRdb remains unchecked. CDR3 length equals 12 residues. The DNA sequence is not available. CDR1 is SGHDN, CDR2 FVKESK, per germline. The CDR3 is CASSQDADEQFF.

J is TRBJ2-7 and V is TRBV5-1; TCRdb outputs TRBD2, but without DNA this stays unchecked. Germline CDR1 and CDR2: SGHRS and YFSETQ. CDR3 length: 14 amino acids. No DNA is recorded. This CDR3 is CASSLERGSYEQYF.

V and J are TRBV5-5 and TRBJ2-4; no DNA is available, so the TRBD2 call from TCRdb remains unchecked. This CDR3 spans 15 amino acids. No coding sequence is recorded. CDR1 is SGHKS, CDR2 YYEKEE, per germline (reference sequence). The CDR3 loop reads CASSFKERGQNIQYF.

The rearrangement joins TRBV18 to TRBJ1-1. This CDR3 has 14 residues. No DNA appears here. CDR1 is KGHSH and CDR2 is LQKENI in the germline V gene. The CDR3 sequence is CASSPQLMNTEAFF.

The V and J genes are TRBV5-8 and TRBJ2-5; TCRdb reports TRBD2, a call that lacks DNA to check it against. This CDR3 has 15 amino acids. No DNA sequence was recorded. The V gene's germline CDR1 is SGHTS and CDR2 YDEGEE. The CDR3 region is CASSRLAGGVATQYF.

The V and J genes are TRBV6-1 and TRBJ2-1; TCRdb designates TRBD1, a call that cannot be tested without DNA. The CDR3 loop spans 15 amino acids. No DNA appears here. CDR1 MNHNS and CDR2 SASEGT come from the germline V gene. This CDR3 reads CASRDRGPSYNEQFF.

The genes are TRBV9 and TRBJ1-5; as DNA is missing, the TRBD1 call by TCRdb cannot be tested. This CDR3 is built from 15 residues. The DNA is unrecorded. The germline CDR1 and CDR2 sequences are SGDLS and YYNGEE. CDR3 in amino acids: CASSVGTGFNQPQHF.

V and J are TRBV5-1 and TRBJ2-3; the D call of TRBD2 rests on TCRdb alone, since no DNA is present to check it. Germline CDR1 SGHRS, CDR2 YFSETQ. This CDR3 is built from 17 residues. This entry has no DNA. The chain's CDR3 is CASSRRLAGTSTDTQYF.